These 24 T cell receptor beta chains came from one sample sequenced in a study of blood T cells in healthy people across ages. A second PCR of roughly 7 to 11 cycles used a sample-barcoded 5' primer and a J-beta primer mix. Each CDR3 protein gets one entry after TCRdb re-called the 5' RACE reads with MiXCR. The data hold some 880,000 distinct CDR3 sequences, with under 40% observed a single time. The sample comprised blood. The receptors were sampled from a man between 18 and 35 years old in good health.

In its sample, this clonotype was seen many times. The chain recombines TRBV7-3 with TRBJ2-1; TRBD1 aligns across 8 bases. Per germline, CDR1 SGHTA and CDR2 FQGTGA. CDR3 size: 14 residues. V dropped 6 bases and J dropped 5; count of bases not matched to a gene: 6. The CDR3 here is CASRRQGIDNEQFF. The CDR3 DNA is TGTGCCAGCAGAAGACAGGGGATCGACAATGAGCAGTTCTTC. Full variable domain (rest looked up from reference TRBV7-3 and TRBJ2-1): GAGVSQTPSNKVTEKGKYVELRCDPISGHTALYWYRQSLGQGPEFLIYFQGTGAADDSGLPNDRFFAVRPEGSVSTLKIQRTERGDSAVYLCASRRQGIDNEQFFGPGTRLTVL.

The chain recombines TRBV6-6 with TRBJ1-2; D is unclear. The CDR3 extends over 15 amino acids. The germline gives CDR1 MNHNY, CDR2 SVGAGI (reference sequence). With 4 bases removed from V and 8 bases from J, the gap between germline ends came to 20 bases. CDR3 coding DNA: TGTGCCAGCAGTTCATCCGATGGACCCCGGTACGGCTACACCTTC. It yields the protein CASSSSDGPRYGYTF.

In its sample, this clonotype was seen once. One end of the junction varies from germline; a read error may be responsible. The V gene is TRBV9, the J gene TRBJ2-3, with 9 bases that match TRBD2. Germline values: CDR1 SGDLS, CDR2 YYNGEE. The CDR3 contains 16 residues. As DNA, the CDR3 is TGTGCCGGCAGCGTAGCCGGAACTAGCGGGCGAGATACGCAGTATTTT. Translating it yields CAGSVAGTSGRDTQYF.

CDR3 protein: CASSKAFSYEQYF. CDR3 nucleotides: TGTGCCAGCAGCAAAGCGTTCTCCTACGAGCAGTACTTC. The genes are TRBV21-1 and TRBJ2-7. TRBV21-1 is an annotated pseudogene. The CDR3 runs to 13 residues.

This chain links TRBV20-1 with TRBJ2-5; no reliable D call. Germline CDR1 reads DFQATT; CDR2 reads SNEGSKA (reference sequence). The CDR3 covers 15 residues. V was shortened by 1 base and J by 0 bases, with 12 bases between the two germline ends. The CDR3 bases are TGCAGTGCTAGAGGAGTCACTCCTAACCAAGAGACCCAGTACTTC. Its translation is CSARGVTPNQETQYF.

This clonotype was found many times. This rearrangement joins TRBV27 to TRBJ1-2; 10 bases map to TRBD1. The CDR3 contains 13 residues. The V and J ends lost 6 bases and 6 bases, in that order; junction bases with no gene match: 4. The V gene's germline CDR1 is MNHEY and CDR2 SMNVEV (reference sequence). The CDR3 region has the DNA TGTGCCAGCAGGACGACAGGGGGCGATGGCTACACCTTC. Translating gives CASRTTGGDGYTF.

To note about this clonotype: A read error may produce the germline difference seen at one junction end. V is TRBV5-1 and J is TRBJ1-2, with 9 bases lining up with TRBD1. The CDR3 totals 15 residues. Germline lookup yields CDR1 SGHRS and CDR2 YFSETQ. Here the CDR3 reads CASSLGQGDYYGCTF. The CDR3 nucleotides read TGCGCCAGCAGCTTGGGACAGGGGGACTACTATGGCTGCACCTTC.

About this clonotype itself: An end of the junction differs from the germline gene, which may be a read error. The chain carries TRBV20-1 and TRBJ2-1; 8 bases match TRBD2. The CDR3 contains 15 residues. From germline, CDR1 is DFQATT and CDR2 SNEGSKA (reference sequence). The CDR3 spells CSARDGGGSSNEQFF. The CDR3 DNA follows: TGCAGTGCTAGAGATGGCGGGGGGTCCTCCAATGAGCAGTTCTTC.

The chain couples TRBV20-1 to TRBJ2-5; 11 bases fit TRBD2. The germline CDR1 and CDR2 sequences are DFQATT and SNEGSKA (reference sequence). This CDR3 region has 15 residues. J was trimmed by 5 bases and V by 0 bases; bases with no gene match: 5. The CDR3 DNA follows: TGCAGTGCTAGAGATAGGACTAGCGGGTCGGAGACCCAGTACTTC. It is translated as CSARDRTSGSETQYF.

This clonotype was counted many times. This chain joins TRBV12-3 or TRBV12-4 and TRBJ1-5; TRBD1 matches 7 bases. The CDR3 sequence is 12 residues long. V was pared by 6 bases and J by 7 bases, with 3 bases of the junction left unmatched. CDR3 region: CASRTGTQPQHF. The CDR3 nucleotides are TGTGCCAGCAGGACAGGGACCCAGCCCCAGCATTTT.

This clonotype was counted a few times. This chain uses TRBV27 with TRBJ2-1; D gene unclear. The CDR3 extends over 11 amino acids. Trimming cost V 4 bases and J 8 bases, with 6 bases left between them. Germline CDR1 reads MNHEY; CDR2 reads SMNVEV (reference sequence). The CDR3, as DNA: TGTGCCAGCAGTTCAGGCGATGAGCAGTTCTTC. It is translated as CASSSGDEQFF.

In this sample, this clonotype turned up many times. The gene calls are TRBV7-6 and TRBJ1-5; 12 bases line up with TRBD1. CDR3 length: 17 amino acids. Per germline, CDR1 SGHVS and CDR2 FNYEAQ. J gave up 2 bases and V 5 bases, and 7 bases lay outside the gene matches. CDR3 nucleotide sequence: TGTGCCAGCAGCGCCGGGACAGGGGGCTTGGGCAATCAGCCCCAGCATTTT. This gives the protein CASSAGTGGLGNQPQHF. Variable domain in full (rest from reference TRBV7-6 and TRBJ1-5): GAGVSQSPRYKVTKRGQDVALRCDPISGHVSLYWYRQALGQGPEFLTYFNYEAQQDKSGLPNDRFSAERPEGSISTLTIQRTEQRDSAMYRCASSAGTGGLGNQPQHFGDGTRLSIL.

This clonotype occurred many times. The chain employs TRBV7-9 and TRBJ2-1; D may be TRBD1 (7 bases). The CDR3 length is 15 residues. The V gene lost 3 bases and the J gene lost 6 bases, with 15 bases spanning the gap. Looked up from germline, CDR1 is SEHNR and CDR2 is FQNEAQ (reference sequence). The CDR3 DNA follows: TGTGCCAGCAGCTTCTTCCAGGGGGGATCCAATGAGCAGTTCTTC. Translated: CASSFFQGGSNEQFF.

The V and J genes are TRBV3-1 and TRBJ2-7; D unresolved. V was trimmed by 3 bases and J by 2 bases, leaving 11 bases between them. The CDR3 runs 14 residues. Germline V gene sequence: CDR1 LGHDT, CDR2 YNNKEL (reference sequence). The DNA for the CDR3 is TGTGCCAGCAGCCAGACAAGGCGAGCCTACGAGCAGTACTTC. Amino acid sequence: CASSQTRRAYEQYF.

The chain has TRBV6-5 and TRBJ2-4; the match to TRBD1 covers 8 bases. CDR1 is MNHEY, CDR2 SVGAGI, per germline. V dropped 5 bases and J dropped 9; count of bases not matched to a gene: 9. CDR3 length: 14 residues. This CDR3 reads CASSEDRVRSIQYF. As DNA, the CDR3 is TGTGCCAGCAGTGAGGACAGGGTACGGAGCATTCAGTACTTC.

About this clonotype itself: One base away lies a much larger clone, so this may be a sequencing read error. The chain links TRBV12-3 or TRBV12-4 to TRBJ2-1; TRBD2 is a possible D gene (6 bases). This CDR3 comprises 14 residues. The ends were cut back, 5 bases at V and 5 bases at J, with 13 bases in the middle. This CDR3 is CASSVVADHNEQFF. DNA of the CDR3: TGTGCCAGCAGTGTAGTAGCGGACCACAATGAGCAGTTCTTC.

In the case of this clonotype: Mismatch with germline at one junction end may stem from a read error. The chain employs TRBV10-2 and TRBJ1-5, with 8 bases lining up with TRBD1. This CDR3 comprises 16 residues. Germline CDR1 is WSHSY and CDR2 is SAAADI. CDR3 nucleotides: TGCGCCAGCAGTGAGCCAACGACAGGGGCCCATCAGTCCCAGCATTTT. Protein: CASSEPTTGAHQSQHF.

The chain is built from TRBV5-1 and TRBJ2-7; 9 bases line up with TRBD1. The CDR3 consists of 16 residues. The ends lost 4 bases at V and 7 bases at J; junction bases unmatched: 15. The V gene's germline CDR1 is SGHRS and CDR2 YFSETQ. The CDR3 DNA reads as TGCGCCAGCAGCAGAACCGGGACAGGGATTTGGAATGAGCAGTACTTC. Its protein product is CASSRTGTGIWNEQYF.

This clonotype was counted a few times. The CDR3, as DNA: TGTGCCAGCAGTTTTAGAGTGGATCGCACAGATACGCAGTATTTT. Protein sequence: CASSFRVDRTDTQYF. This sequence joins TRBV12-3 or TRBV12-4 and TRBJ2-3; no reliable D call. The V gene lost 3 bases and the J gene lost 1 base, with 11 bases spanning the gap. The CDR3 runs to 15 residues.

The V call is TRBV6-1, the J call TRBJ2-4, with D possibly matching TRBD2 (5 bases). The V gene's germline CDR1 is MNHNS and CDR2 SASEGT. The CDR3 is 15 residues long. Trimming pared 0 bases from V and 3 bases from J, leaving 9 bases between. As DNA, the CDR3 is TGTGCCAGCAGTGAAGCTGTACGGGGCAAAAACATTCAGTACTTC. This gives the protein CASSEAVRGKNIQYF.

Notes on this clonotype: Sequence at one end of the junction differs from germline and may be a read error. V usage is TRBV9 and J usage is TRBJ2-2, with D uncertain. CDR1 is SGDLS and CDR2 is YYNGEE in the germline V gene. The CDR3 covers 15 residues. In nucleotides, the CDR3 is TGTGTCAGCAGCGTAGACCTTAGTCGTTCCGGGGAGCTGTTTTTT. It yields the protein CVSSVDLSRSGELFF.

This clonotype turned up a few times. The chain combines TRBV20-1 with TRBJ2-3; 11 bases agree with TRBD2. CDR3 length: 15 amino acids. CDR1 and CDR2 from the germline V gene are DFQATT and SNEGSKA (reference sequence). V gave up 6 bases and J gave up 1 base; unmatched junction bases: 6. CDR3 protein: CSAPWGLAGTDTQYF. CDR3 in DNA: TGCAGTGCCCCGTGGGGACTAGCGGGCACAGATACGCAGTATTTT.

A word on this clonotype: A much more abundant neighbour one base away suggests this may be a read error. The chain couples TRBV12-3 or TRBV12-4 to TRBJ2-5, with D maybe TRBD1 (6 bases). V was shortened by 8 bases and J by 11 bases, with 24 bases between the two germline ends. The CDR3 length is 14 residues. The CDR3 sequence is CASGSGQGSTEQYF. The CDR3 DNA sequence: TGTGCCAGCGGTTCTGGCCAGGGGTCTACGGAGCAGTACTTC.

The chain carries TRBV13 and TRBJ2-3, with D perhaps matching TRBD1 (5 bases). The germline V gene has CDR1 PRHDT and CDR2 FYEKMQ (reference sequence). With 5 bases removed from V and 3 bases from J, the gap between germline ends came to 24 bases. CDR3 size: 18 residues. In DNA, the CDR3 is TGTGCCAGCAGCCCCGGCCAAGGTGCAGGGATAGTGACAGATACGCAGTATTTT. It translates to CASSPGQGAGIVTDTQYF.